This TCR beta chain was documented in a study of tumor and adjacent non-tumor tissue in lung cancer. Study findings and constraints: Significantly higher TCR diversity was found in tumor than normal lung.

A modified ARM-PCR protocol with three rounds of nested PCR amplified TCRbeta. One entry per CDR3 protein, called by TCRdb with MiXCR from the multiplex PCR reads. The sample shows about 98,000 distinct CDR3 sequences, less than 85% of them seen only once. No cell sorting was done before RNA was extracted from the tissue. The normal lung tissue was taken more than 3 cm from the tumor edge. The V segment lost 8 bases and the J segment 6 bases; nucleotides outside the gene matches: 9. The germline gives CDR1 ENHRY, CDR2 SYGVKD. The CDR3 extends over 14 amino acids. In the case of this clonotype: The antigen is not known.

This chain uses TRBV10-3 with TRBJ2-1; 8 positions agree with TRBD1. Sequencing was performed on distant non-tumor lung tissue. This TCR was recovered from a man in his 60s with small cell lung cancer. This CDR3 is CAICPSTGGNEQFF. The CDR3 DNA follows: TGTGCCATCTGTCCATCAACAGGGGGCAATGAGCAGTTCTTC.